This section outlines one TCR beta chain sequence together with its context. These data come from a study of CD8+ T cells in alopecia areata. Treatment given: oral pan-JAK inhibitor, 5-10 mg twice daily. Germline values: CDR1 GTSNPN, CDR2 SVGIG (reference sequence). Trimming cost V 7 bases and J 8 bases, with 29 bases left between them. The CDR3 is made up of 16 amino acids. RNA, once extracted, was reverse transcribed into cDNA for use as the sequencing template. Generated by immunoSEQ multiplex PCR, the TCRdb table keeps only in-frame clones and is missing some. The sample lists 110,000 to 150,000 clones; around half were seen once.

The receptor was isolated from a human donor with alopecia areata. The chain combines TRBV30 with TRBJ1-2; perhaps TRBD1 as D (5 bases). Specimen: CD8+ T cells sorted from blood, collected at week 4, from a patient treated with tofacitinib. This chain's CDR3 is CALRASGTTAARGYTF. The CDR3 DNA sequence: TGTGCCTTAAGAGCCTCCGGGACCACGGCGGCTCGGGGCTACACCTTC.